Shown below are 22 T cell receptor beta chains from a single sample sequenced in a study of T-cell reconstitution after alpha-beta-depleted transplantation in children. Unique molecular identifiers were built into the TCRbeta library. TCRdb independently ran MiXCR on the PCR reads; one entry per CDR3 protein. The sample consists of about 610,000 distinct CDR3 sequences, over 9.5% of them appearing once. Sequencing used PBMCs from the stem cell graft donor, obtained from the stem cell graft. The receptors come from a human donor who donated a stem cell graft to a child with acute myeloid leukemia.

The chain couples TRBV12-3 or TRBV12-4 to TRBJ2-2; D possibly corresponds to TRBD2 (7 bases). The CDR3 has 16 amino acids. Trimming left V 7 bases short and J 4 bases short, with 19 bases between. The CDR3 spells CASNPQAGASTGELFF. CDR3 sequence (DNA): TGTGCCAGCAATCCTCAGGCGGGGGCGAGCACCGGGGAGCTGTTTTTT.

This clonotype was counted only a few times. The chain is built from TRBV5-1 and TRBJ2-1; no definite D call. Per germline, CDR1 SGHRS and CDR2 YFSETQ. Trimming cost V 0 bases and J 7 bases, with 14 bases left between them. The CDR3 consists of 15 residues. The CDR3 sequence is CASSLATIRRNEQFF. Written as DNA, the CDR3 is TGCGCCAGCAGCTTGGCAACGATAAGGAGAAATGAGCAGTTCTTC. The variable domain in full, with the rest retrieved from reference TRBV5-1 and TRBJ2-1, is KAGVTQTPRYLIKTRGQQVTLSCSPISGHRSVSWYQQTPGQGLQFLFEYFSETQRNKGNFPGRFSGRQFSNSRSEMNVSTLELGDSALYLCASSLATIRRNEQFFGPGTRLTVL.

The chain has TRBV20-1 and TRBJ2-7; 9 positions match TRBD1. V shed 3 bases and J 0 bases; nucleotides not matched to a gene: 6. The CDR3 consists of 15 residues. Germline-derived CDR1 and CDR2 are DFQATT and SNEGSKA (reference sequence). DNA of the CDR3: TGCAGTGCTAGGGGACAGGGCGGTAGCTCCTACGAGCAGTACTTC. Translating gives CSARGQGGSSYEQYF.

About this clonotype: A read error may produce the germline difference seen at one junction end. J is TRBJ1-5 and V is TRBV12-3 or TRBV12-4; weak D call: TRBD1 (5 bases). The CDR3 loop spans 15 amino acids. In nucleotides, the CDR3 is TGTGCCAGCAGTGCCGGACACAGCAGCAATCAGCCCCAGCGTTTT. The encoded protein is CASSAGHSSNQPQRF.

This clonotype was counted between two and nine times. The genes are TRBV4-3 and TRBJ1-1, with 7 bases that match TRBD1. This CDR3 contains 15 residues. Germline loops: CDR1 LGHNA, CDR2 YSLEER. With V trimmed by 8 bases and J by 5 bases, 14 bases remained unmatched. The CDR3 DNA sequence: TGCGCCAGCCGAAGGGCGGCAGGGGGGAATACTGAAGCTTTCTTT. It specifies CASRRAAGGNTEAFF.

This chain links TRBV7-8 with TRBJ1-5; 9 positions match TRBD1. Trimming took 3 bases from V and 2 from J; bases not matched to a gene: 11. The CDR3 length is 18 residues. The V gene's germline CDR1 is SGHVS and CDR2 FQNEAQ. This CDR3 is CASSFSARRTGGNQPQHF. In DNA form, the CDR3 reads TGTGCCAGCAGCTTTTCAGCGCGGCGGACAGGGGGCAATCAGCCCCAGCATTTT.

The chain carries TRBV24-1 and TRBJ2-1; TRBD2 aligns across 7 bases. V dropped 3 bases and J dropped 5; count of bases not matched to a gene: 6. Germline V CDR1 and CDR2: KGHDR, SFDVKD. The CDR3 has 15 amino acids. The CDR3 is CATSDPGLGDNEQFF. CDR3 sequence (DNA): TGTGCCACCAGTGATCCCGGACTAGGGGACAATGAGCAGTTCTTC.

The V call is TRBV4-2, the J call TRBJ2-1, with 7 bases that match TRBD2. V lost 5 bases and J lost 7; bases outside the gene matches: 11. The CDR3 is 15 residues long. Germline-derived CDR1 and CDR2 are LGHNA and YNFKEQ. CDR3: CASSTQTSPGNEQFF. The CDR3 region has the DNA TGTGCCAGCAGCACCCAGACTAGCCCAGGGAATGAGCAGTTCTTC.

The gene calls are TRBV6-2 or TRBV6-3 and TRBJ2-1, with D hard to call. The ends were cut back, 4 bases at V and 9 bases at J, with 13 bases in the middle. Germline V gene data show CDR1 as MNHEY and CDR2 as SVGEGT. The CDR3 has 13 amino acids. Here the CDR3 reads CASSLTELGEQFF. Written as DNA, the CDR3 is TGTGCCAGCAGTTTAACGGAGTTGGGTGAGCAGTTCTTC.

This clonotype showed up many times. The rearrangement uses TRBV6-5 and TRBJ1-4; D is uncertain. V lost 0 bases and J lost 1, with 0 bases in between. Germline V gene data show CDR1 as MNHEY and CDR2 as SVGAGI. CDR3 size: 13 residues. The CDR3 loop is CASSYSTNEKLFF. The DNA for the CDR3 is TGTGCCAGCAGTTACTCAACTAATGAAAAACTGTTTTTT.

At least ten counts were recorded for this clonotype. This chain links TRBV15 with TRBJ2-1; the D is unclear. Trimming cost V 5 bases and J 5 bases, with 16 bases left between them. The CDR3 length is 15 residues. From germline, CDR1 is LNHNV and CDR2 YYDKDF (reference sequence). CDR3 protein: CATSPLGLQDNEQFF. CDR3 DNA sequence: TGTGCCACCAGCCCTTTAGGGCTCCAAGACAATGAGCAGTTCTTC.

This chain connects TRBV20-1 to TRBJ2-7, with TRBD2 identical over 12 bases. The CDR3 extends over 17 amino acids. V gave up 5 bases and J gave up 2 bases; unmatched junction bases: 13. Germline V lookup: CDR1 DFQATT, CDR2 SNEGSKA (reference sequence). This CDR3 is CSARGYKTSGRPYEQYF. For the CDR3, the DNA is TGCAGTGCTCGCGGGTATAAGACTAGCGGGAGACCCTACGAGCAGTACTTC.

This clonotype was counted ten times or more. The V call is TRBV12-3 or TRBV12-4, the J call TRBJ1-6; unclear D gene. Deletions cut 0 bases from V and 14 bases from J, with 8 bases between. This CDR3 is built from 12 residues. CDR3 in amino acids: CASSLARATLHF. CDR3 sequence (DNA): TGTGCCAGCAGTTTAGCCCGGGCAACCCTCCACTTT.

The genes are TRBV7-8 and TRBJ2-5; TRBD1 might be the D (5 bases). There are 15 residues in the CDR3. The V and J ends lost 4 bases and 4 bases respectively, with 16 bases between them. Germline values: CDR1 SGHVS, CDR2 FQNEAQ. For the CDR3, the DNA is TGTGCCAGCAGCTCCCCAAGGGGCAGTTCAGAGACCCAGTACTTC. Amino acids: CASSSPRGSSETQYF.

This clonotype has ten or more counts. This chain uses TRBV24-1 with TRBJ2-1; possible D gene TRBD2, 6 bases. The CDR3 loop spans 11 amino acids. Trimming stripped 9 bases from V and 7 bases from J, with 9 bases between. Germline CDR1 reads KGHDR; CDR2 reads SFDVKD. The chain's CDR3 is CATGRGNEQFF. CDR3 in DNA: TGTGCCACCGGACGGGGGAATGAGCAGTTCTTC.

This clonotype was seen ten or more times. The chain uses TRBV29-1 and TRBJ2-7; D perhaps matches TRBD1 (5 bases). The CDR3 covers 12 residues. Germline CDR1 and CDR2: SQVTM and ANQGSEA. V lost 4 bases, J lost 0 bases, and 7 bases lay in between. In DNA form, the CDR3 reads TGCAGCGTTGGCAGGGACTCCTACGAGCAGTACTTC. Translated: CSVGRDSYEQYF.

This clonotype was counted at least ten times. The gene calls are TRBV6-2 or TRBV6-3 and TRBJ2-1; tentative D call: TRBD1 (5 bases). The CDR3 is 15 amino acids. CDR1 MNHEY and CDR2 SVGEGT come from the germline V gene. V shed 7 bases and J shed 0 bases, with 13 bases lying between them. The CDR3 loop is CASTPFTGSYNEQFF. The CDR3 nucleotides are TGTGCCAGCACCCCTTTTACAGGCTCCTACAATGAGCAGTTCTTC.

The chain carries TRBV28 and TRBJ2-7, with 7 nucleotides matching TRBD2. Trimming at V came to 4 bases and at J to 4 bases, leaving 13 bases not matched to a gene. This CDR3 comprises 16 residues. Germline CDR1 MDHEN, CDR2 SYDVKM. The CDR3 DNA follows: TGTGCCAGCAGTTCCCTGGAGCCTGGACTAGTATACGAGCAGTACTTC. Its protein is CASSSLEPGLVYEQYF.

The V and J genes are TRBV7-9 and TRBJ1-5; 7 bases line up with TRBD1. The CDR3 contains 13 residues. Trimming took 4 bases from V and 11 from J; bases not matched to a gene: 8. Germline V CDR1 and CDR2: SEHNR, FQNEAQ (reference sequence). The CDR3 nucleotides read TGTGCCAGCAGCTCAAGCGACAGGGAGTCCCAGCATTTT. It is translated as CASSSSDRESQHF.

This clonotype was counted ten times or more. This sequence joins TRBV18 and TRBJ1-4; D is undetermined. Germline assignment: CDR1 KGHSH and CDR2 LQKENI. V was shortened by 3 bases and J by 5 bases, with 4 bases between the two germline ends. The CDR3 runs 12 residues. This chain's CDR3 is CASSPRNEKLFF. CDR3 in DNA: TGTGCCAGCTCACCCCGCAATGAAAAACTGTTTTTT. The variable domain in full, completed from reference TRBV18 and TRBJ1-4, reads NAGVMQNPRHLVRRRGQEARLRCSPMKGHSHVYWYRQLPEEGLKFMVYLQKENIIDESGMPKERFSAEFPKEGPSILRIQQVVRGDSAAYFCASSPRNEKLFFGSGTQLSVL.

This clonotype was recorded at least ten times. This chain uses TRBV25-1 with TRBJ2-1; 7 nucleotides line up with TRBD1. The CDR3 consists of 15 residues. The germline V gene has CDR1 MGHDK and CDR2 SYGVNS. After removal of 7 bases from V and 5 bases from J, the junction contained 11 bases not matched to a gene. The CDR3 DNA reads as TGTGCCAGCACCAGCACCAGGGGGTTAGACAATGAGCAGTTCTTC. This codes for CASTSTRGLDNEQFF.

The table lists this clonotype with a few counts. The chain joins TRBV5-1 to TRBJ2-3; 11 bases line up with TRBD2. The CDR3 runs to 16 residues. Germline V gene lookup returns CDR1 SGHRS and CDR2 YFSETQ. V lost 4 bases, J lost 4 bases, and 8 bases stayed unmatched. In DNA, the CDR3 is TGCGCCAGCAGCGCGCGAACTAGCGGGGGTTCAGATACGCAGTATTTT. Translation gives CASSARTSGGSDTQYF.